A single sample is the source of the 14 T cell receptor beta chains below, sequenced in a study of cytomegalovirus exposure and HLA in healthy donors. A multiplex PCR was run with 60 Vbeta primers and 13 Jbeta primers. Some clones are missing from TCRdb's copy, which holds only in-frame ones; the method was immunoSEQ multiplex PCR. Of 150,000 or so clones in the sample, approximately 74% are singletons; the top ten hold roughly 7.2%. Sequencing input: PBMCs. The receptors come from a male donor in good health and CMV-seronegative.

The genes are TRBV18 and TRBJ2-5; 10 nucleotides line up with TRBD1. CDR3 length equals 15 residues. Germline V gene lookup returns CDR1 KGHSH and CDR2 LQKENI. The V segment lost 6 bases and the J segment 5 bases; nucleotides outside the gene matches: 9. CDR3 residues: CASSRGQGGTETQYF. CDR3 DNA sequence: TGTGCCAGCTCCCGAGGACAGGGGGGCACGGAGACCCAGTACTTC.

The chain employs TRBV2 and TRBJ1-5, with D possibly being TRBD1 (5 bases). Germline lookup yields CDR1 SNHLY and CDR2 FYNNEI. CDR3 size: 15 residues. Deletions cut 6 bases from V and 2 bases from J, with 14 bases between. The CDR3 DNA sequence: TGTGCCAGCAGGTCGGGACTGGGAGGCAATCAGCCCCAGCATTTT. Its protein product is CASRSGLGGNQPQHF.

The DNA of the CDR3 is TGTGCCAGCAGTGAGCGAGCGATCAGCTCCTACAATGAGCAGTTCTTC. It specifies CASSERAISSYNEQFF. The chain employs TRBV25-1 and TRBJ2-1, with D hard to call. The CDR3 is made up of 16 amino acids. V shed 3 bases and J shed 0 bases, with 12 bases lying between them. CDR1 MGHDK and CDR2 SYGVNS come from the germline V gene.

The chain has TRBV7-9 and TRBJ2-7, with 7 nucleotides matching TRBD1. The ends lost 1 base at V and 4 bases at J; junction bases unmatched: 1. CDR3 length equals 13 residues. The germline gives CDR1 SEHNR, CDR2 FQNEAQ (reference sequence). CDR3 loop: CASSLVGQYEQYF. DNA of the CDR3: TGTGCCAGCAGCTTAGTGGGACAGTACGAGCAGTACTTC.

The CDR3 DNA is TGTGCCAGCAGCTCGAACTCCGGACAGGGGGCGGGGGGCTACACCTTC. This encodes CASSSNSGQGAGGYTF. This chain joins TRBV7-2 and TRBJ1-2; 11 positions agree with TRBD1. The J segment lost 8 bases and the V segment lost 4 bases, leaving 12 bases of the junction unmatched. The length of the CDR3 is 16 residues. Germline CDR1 reads SGHTA; CDR2 reads FQGNSA.

This chain links TRBV23-1 with TRBJ1-5, with a tentative D call TRBD1 (5 bases). TRBV23-1 is an ORF for which the function is uncertain. The CDR3 length is 16 residues. Trimming cost V 4 bases and J 7 bases, with 20 bases left between them. CDR3 bases: TGCGCCAGCAGTCTCCTGGGGCAGGGAGGATGGCAGCCCCAGCATTTT. Protein product: CASSLLGQGGWQPQHF.

The chain has TRBV6-1 and TRBJ1-1, with D tentatively TRBD1 (5 bases). The V end lost 2 bases, the J end lost 11 bases, and 9 bases lay between the germline ends. The CDR3 sequence is 11 residues long. Germline V gene data show CDR1 as MNHNS and CDR2 as SASEGT. In DNA form, the CDR3 reads TGTGCCAGCAGTGAACGGGACTTGGCTTTCTTT. This gives the protein CASSERDLAFF.

The chain carries TRBV4-3 and TRBJ2-7; 13 bases are shared with TRBD2. Germline V gene data show CDR1 as LGHNA and CDR2 as YSLEER. The V segment lost 4 bases and the J segment 3 bases; nucleotides outside the gene matches: 3. There are 15 residues in the CDR3. CDR3 sequence reads: CASSLGTSGDYEQYF. As DNA, the CDR3 is TGCGCCAGCAGCCTCGGGACTAGCGGGGACTACGAGCAGTACTTC.

This clone was detected only a few times. The chain links TRBV6-6 to TRBJ2-1; possible D gene TRBD1, 6 bases. This CDR3 has 15 residues. Trimming took 6 bases from V and 5 from J, leaving 17 bases between them. CDR1 is MNHNY, CDR2 SVGAGI, per germline (reference sequence). CDR3 in DNA: TGTGCCAGCAGAACAACAGGGAATTTGGACAATGAGCAGTTCTTC. This codes for CASRTTGNLDNEQFF.

The CDR3 spells CASSLASGAANQPQHF. In nucleotides, the CDR3 is TGTGCCAGCAGCTTAGCATCTGGGGCGGCGAATCAGCCCCAGCATTTT. This sequence joins TRBV7-8 and TRBJ1-5, with D perhaps TRBD1 (5 bases). This CDR3 is 16 amino acids long. In germline, CDR1 is SGHVS, CDR2 FQNEAQ. Between the trimmed V and J ends, which lost 0 bases and 4 bases, there was a span of 13 bases.

The rearrangement uses TRBV28 and TRBJ1-1, with 7 positions matching TRBD1. The CDR3 extends over 12 amino acids. V shed 4 bases and J 7 bases; nucleotides not matched to a gene: 3. The germline V gene has CDR1 MDHEN and CDR2 SYDVKM. CDR3 nucleotides: TGTGCCAGCAGTTCCGGGACAGTTGAAGCTTTCTTT. This gives the protein CASSSGTVEAFF.

This rearrangement joins TRBV7-6 to TRBJ2-7; a possible D gene is TRBD1 (6 bases). The ends were cut back, 5 bases at V and 3 bases at J, with 11 bases in the middle. The CDR3 runs to 13 residues. In germline, CDR1 is SGHVS, CDR2 FNYEAQ. CDR3 amino acids: CASSPRGSYEQYF. The CDR3 region has the DNA TGTGCCAGCAGCCCGAGGGGGAGCTACGAGCAGTACTTC. The full variable domain, with the rest looked up from reference TRBV7-6 and TRBJ2-7, is GAGVSQSPRYKVTKRGQDVALRCDPISGHVSLYWYRQALGQGPEFLTYFNYEAQQDKSGLPNDRFSAERPEGSISTLTIQRTEQRDSAMYRCASSPRGSYEQYFGPGTRLTVT.

The chain has TRBV5-1 and TRBJ2-7, with 9 bases lining up with TRBD1. Germline V gene sequence: CDR1 SGHRS, CDR2 YFSETQ. The CDR3 has 16 amino acids. Losses at the gene ends were 4 bases for V and 3 bases for J; bases not matched to a gene: 11. CDR3 DNA sequence: TGCGCCAGCAGCGAGAACACAGGGGGCGTAGGCTACGAGCAGTACTTC. It specifies CASSENTGGVGYEQYF.

This chain links TRBV7-9 with TRBJ2-3; 11 bases map to TRBD2. Trimming removed 7 bases from V and 1 base from J; junction bases left unmatched: 13. The CDR3 covers 18 residues. The germline V gene has CDR1 SEHNR and CDR2 FQNEAQ (reference sequence). The CDR3 loop is CASTVISGGAPGTDTQYF. The CDR3, as DNA: TGTGCCAGCACCGTGATTAGCGGGGGGGCCCCAGGCACAGATACGCAGTATTTT.